The T cell receptor (beta chain) under discussion was sequenced for a study of cytomegalovirus exposure and HLA in healthy donors. Study summary: Prior work identified 95 million to 120 million unique TCR beta sequences in some 200 million T cells.

This clone was recorded once. Antigen unknown. Study-level results: Specific recognition of CMV antigens was confirmed in vitro for three chains (all CMV-associated). In a later analysis, most CMV-associated TCR beta chains appeared HLA-restricted.

PCR used 60 Vbeta primers and 13 Jbeta primers. TCRdb's copy holds only in-frame clones and misses some; the assay was immunoSEQ multiplex PCR. The sample lists tens of thousands of clones, just under 80% occurring once. This CDR3 has 17 residues. Germline V CDR1 and CDR2: SQVTM, ANQGSEA. V trimming: 6 bases; J trimming: 1 base; junction bases outside the gene matches: 9. All donors participated as healthy donors of bone marrow. The sequence was collected from a man between 40 and 49 years old in good health and CMV-seronegative. The source material was PBMCs. This chain uses TRBV29-1 with TRBJ2-3; 14 positions match TRBD2. The CDR3 DNA follows: TGCAGCGTGGGAACGACTAGCGGGAGGGCCGGCACAGATACGCAGTATTTT. It specifies CSVGTTSGRAGTDTQYF.